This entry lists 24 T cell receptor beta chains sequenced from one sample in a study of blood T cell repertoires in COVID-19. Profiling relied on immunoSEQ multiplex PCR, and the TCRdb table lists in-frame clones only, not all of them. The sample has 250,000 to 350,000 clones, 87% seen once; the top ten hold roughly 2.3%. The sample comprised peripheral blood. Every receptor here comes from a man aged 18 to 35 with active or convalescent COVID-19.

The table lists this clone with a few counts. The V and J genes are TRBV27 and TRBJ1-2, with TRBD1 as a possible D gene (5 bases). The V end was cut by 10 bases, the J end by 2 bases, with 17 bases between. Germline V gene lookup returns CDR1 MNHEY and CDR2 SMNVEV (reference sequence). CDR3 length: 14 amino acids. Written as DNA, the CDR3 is TGTGCCACCAAATTTTCAGGGTGGAACTATGGCTACACCTTC. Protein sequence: CATKFSGWNYGYTF.

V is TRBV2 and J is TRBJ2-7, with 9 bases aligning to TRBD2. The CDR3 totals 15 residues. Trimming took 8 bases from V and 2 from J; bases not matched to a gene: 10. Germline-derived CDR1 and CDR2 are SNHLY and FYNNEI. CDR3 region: CASGRGVAGAYEQYF. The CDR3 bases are TGTGCCAGCGGGCGGGGGGTAGCGGGAGCCTACGAGCAGTACTTC.

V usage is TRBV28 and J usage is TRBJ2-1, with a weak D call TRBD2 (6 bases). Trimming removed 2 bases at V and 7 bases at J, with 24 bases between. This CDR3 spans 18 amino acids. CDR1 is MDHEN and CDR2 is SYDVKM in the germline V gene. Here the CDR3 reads CASSLPQLRGLVVNEQFF. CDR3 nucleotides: TGTGCCAGCAGTTTACCCCAACTCCGGGGACTTGTTGTGAATGAGCAGTTCTTC. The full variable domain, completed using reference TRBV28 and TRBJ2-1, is DVKVTQSSRYLVKRTGEKVFLECVQDMDHENMFWYRQDPGLGLRLIYFSYDVKMKEKGDIPEGYSVSREKKERFSLILESASTNQTSMYLCASSLPQLRGLVVNEQFFGPGTRLTVL.

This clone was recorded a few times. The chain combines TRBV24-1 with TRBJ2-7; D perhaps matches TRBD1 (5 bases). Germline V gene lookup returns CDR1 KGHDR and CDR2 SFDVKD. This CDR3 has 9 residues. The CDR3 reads CATRTEDTV. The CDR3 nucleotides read TGTGCCACCAGGACAGAGGATACGGTT.

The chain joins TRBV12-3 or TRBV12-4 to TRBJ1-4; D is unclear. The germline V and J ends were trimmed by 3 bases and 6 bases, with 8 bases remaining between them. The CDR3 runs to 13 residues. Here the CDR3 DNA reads TGTGCCAGCAGTTTTCGGGGTTATGAAAAACTGTTTTTT. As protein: CASSFRGYEKLFF.

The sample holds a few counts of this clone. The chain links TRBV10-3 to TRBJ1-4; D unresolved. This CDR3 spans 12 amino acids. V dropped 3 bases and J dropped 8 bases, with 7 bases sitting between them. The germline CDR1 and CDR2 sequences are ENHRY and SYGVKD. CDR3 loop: CAISETVEKLFF. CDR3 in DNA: TGTGCCATCAGTGAAACAGTCGAAAAACTGTTTTTT.

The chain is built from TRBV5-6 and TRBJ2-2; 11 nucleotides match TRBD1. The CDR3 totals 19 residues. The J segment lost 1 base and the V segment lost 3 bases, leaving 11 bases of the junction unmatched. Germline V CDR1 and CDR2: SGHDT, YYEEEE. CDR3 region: CASSSPGTGGEWNTGELFF. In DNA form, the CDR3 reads TGTGCCAGCAGCTCCCCCGGGACAGGGGGTGAGTGGAACACCGGGGAGCTGTTTTTT.

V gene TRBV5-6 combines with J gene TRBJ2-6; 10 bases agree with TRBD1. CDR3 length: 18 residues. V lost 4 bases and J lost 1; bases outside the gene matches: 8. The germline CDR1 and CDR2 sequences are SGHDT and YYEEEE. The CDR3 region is CASSETGGAVSGANVLTF. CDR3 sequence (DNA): TGTGCCAGCAGCGAGACAGGGGGCGCTGTGTCTGGGGCCAACGTCCTGACTTTC.

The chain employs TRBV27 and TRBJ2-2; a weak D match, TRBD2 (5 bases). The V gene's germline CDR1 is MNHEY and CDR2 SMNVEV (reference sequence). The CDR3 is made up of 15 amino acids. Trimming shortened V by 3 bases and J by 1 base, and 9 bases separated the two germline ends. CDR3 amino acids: CASSFLGVNTGELFF. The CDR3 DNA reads TGTGCCAGCAGTTTCCTGGGAGTGAACACCGGGGAGCTGTTTTTT.

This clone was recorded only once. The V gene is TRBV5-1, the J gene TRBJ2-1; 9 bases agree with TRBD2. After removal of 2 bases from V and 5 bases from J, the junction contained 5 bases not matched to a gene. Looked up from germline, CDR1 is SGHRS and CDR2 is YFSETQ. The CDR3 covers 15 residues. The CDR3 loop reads CASSFTSGSNNEQFF. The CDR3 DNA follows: TGCGCCAGCAGCTTTACTAGCGGGTCAAACAATGAGCAGTTCTTC. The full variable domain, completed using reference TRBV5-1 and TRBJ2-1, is KAGVTQTPRYLIKTRGQQVTLSCSPISGHRSVSWYQQTPGQGLQFLFEYFSETQRNKGNFPGRFSGRQFSNSRSEMNVSTLELGDSALYLCASSFTSGSNNEQFFGPGTRLTVL.

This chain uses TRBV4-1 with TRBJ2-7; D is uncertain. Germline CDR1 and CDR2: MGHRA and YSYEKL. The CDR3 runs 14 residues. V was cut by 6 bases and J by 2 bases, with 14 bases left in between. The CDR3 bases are TGCGCCAGCAGACCGACTGGAATCCCCTACGAGCAGTACTTC. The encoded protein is CASRPTGIPYEQYF.

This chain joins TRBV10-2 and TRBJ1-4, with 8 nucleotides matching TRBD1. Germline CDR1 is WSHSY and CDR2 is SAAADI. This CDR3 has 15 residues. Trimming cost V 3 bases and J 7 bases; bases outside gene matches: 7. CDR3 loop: CASSDRQGRAEKLFF. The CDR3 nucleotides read TGCGCCAGCAGTGACCGACAGGGGCGGGCTGAAAAACTGTTTTTT.

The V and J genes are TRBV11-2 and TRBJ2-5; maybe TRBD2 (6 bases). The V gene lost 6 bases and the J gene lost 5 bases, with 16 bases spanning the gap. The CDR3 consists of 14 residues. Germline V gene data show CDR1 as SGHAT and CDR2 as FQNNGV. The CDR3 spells CASRQISAGETQYF. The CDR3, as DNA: TGTGCCAGCAGGCAGATCAGCGCGGGGGAGACCCAGTACTTC.

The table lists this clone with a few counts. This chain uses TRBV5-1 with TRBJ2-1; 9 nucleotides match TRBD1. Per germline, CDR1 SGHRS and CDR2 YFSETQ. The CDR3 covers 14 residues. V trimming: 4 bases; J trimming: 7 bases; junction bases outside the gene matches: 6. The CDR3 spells CASSPGTGLNEQFF. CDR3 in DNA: TGCGCCAGCAGCCCAGGGACAGGGTTGAATGAGCAGTTCTTC.

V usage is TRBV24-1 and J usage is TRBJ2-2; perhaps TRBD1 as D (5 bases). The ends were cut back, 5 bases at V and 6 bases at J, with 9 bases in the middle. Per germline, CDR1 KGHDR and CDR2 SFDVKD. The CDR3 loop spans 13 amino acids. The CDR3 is CATSARGAGELFF. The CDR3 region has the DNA TGTGCCACCAGTGCAAGGGGTGCCGGGGAGCTGTTTTTT.

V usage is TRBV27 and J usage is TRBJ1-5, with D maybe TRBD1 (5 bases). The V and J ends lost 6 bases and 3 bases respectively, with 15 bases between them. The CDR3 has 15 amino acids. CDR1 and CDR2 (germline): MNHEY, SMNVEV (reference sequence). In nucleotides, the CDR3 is TGTGCCAGCAGGGGTGATTTGGGGCCCAATCAGCCCCAGCATTTT. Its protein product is CASRGDLGPNQPQHF.

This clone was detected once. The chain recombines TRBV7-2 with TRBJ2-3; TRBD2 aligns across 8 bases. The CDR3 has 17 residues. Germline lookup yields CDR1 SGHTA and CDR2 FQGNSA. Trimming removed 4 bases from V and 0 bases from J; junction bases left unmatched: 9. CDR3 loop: CASSSPRRLASTDTQYF. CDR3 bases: TGTGCCAGCAGCTCCCCCCGCCGACTAGCGAGCACAGATACGCAGTATTTT. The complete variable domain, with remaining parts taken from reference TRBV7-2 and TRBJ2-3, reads GAGVSQSPSNKVTEKGKDVELRCDPISGHTALYWYRQSLGQGLEFLIYFQGNSAPDKSGLPSDRFSAERTGGSVSTLTIQRTQQEDSAVYLCASSSPRRLASTDTQYFGPGTRLTVL.

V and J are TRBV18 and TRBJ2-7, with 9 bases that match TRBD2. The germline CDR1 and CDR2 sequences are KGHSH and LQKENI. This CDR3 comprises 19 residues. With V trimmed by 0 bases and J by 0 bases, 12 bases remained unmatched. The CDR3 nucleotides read TGTGCCAGCTCACCACCGGGACTAGCCCAACCCGCCGGCTCCTACGAGCAGTACTTC. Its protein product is CASSPPGLAQPAGSYEQYF.

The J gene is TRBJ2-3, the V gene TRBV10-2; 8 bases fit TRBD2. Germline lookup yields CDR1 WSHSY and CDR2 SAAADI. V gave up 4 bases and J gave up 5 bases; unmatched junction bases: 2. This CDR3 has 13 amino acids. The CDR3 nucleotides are TGCGCCAGCAGTGTCCTAGCGGGAGATACGCAGTATTTT. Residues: CASSVLAGDTQYF.

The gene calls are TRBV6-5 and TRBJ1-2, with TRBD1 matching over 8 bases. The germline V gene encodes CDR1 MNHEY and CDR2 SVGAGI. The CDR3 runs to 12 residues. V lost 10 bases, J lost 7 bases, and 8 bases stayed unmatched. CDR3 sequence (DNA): TGTGCCACTGGACAGGGATTCAGTGGCTACACCTTC. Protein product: CATGQGFSGYTF.

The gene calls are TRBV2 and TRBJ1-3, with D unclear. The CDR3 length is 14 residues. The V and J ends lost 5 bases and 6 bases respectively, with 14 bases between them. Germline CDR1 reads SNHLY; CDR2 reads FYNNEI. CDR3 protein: CASSPYEAANTIYF. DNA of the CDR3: TGTGCCAGCAGTCCCTATGAGGCGGCAAACACCATATATTTT. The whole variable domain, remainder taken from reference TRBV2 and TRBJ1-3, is EPEVTQTPSHQVTQMGQEVILRCVPISNHLYFYWYRQILGQKVEFLVSFYNNEISEKSEIFDDQFSVERPDGSNFTLKIRSTKLEDSAMYFCASSPYEAANTIYFGEGSWLTVV.

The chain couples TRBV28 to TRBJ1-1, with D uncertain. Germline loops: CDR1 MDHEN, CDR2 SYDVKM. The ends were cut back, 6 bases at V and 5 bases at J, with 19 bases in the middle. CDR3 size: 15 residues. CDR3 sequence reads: CASSLGLRARTEAFF. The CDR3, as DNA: TGTGCCAGCAGCTTAGGTTTGAGGGCGCGTACTGAAGCTTTCTTT.

The CDR3 sequence is CASSTRTGGNTEAFF. CDR3 coding DNA: TGTGCCAGCAGCACCCGGACAGGGGGGAACACTGAAGCTTTCTTT. This chain connects TRBV11-2 to TRBJ1-1, with 10 positions matching TRBD1. This CDR3 is built from 15 residues. V dropped 5 bases and J dropped 1; count of bases not matched to a gene: 4. Germline V CDR1 and CDR2: SGHAT, FQNNGV.

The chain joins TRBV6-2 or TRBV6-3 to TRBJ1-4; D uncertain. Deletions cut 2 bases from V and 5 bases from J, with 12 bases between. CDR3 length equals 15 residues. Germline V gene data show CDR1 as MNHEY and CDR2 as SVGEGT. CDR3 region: CASSYRNRGNEKLFF. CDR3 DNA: TGTGCCAGCAGTTACCGCAATCGGGGAAATGAAAAACTGTTTTTT.